This TCR beta chain was recovered during a study of T cell changes during pregnancy in multiple sclerosis. The method was immunoSEQ multiplex PCR; TCRdb's version includes in-frame clones alone and lacks a portion of them. The sample consists of approximately 100,000 clones, around 92% of them appearing once. V lost 0 bases and J lost 3, with 12 bases in between. Germline CDR1 is MGHRA and CDR2 is YSYEKL. The CDR3 runs 15 residues. This material consisted of peripheral blood, taken before pregnancy. The sequence was obtained from a female donor with multiple sclerosis, enrolled in a pregnancy study. V gene TRBV4-1 combines with J gene TRBJ2-7; D is perhaps TRBD2 (5 bases). CDR3 region: CASSQESGVIYEQYF. DNA for the CDR3: TGCGCCAGCAGCCAAGAGAGCGGAGTGATCTACGAGCAGTACTTC.